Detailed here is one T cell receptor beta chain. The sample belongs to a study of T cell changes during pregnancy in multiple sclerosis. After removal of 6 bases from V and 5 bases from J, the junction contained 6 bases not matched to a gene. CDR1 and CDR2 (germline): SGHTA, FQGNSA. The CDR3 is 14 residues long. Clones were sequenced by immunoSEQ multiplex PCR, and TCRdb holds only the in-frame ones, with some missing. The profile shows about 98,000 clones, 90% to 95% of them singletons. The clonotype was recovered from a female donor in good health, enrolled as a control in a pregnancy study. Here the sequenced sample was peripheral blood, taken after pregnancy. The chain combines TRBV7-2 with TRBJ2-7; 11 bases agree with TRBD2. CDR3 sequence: CASRKLAGVHEQYF. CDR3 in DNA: TGTGCCAGCAGGAAACTAGCGGGAGTCCACGAGCAGTACTTC. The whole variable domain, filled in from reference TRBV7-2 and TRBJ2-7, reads GAGVSQSPSNKVTEKGKDVELRCDPISGHTALYWYRQSLGQGLEFLIYFQGNSAPDKSGLPSDRFSAERTGGSVSTLTIQRTQQEDSAVYLCASRKLAGVHEQYFGPGTRLTVT.